Listed below are T cell receptor beta chains from one sample, sequenced in a study of spatial heterogeneity in lung cancer. Each CDR3 protein gets one entry after TCRdb re-called the 5' RACE reads with MiXCR. The table records about 5,000 distinct CDR3 sequences, under 3.5% of them present only once. The material was normal lung tissue next to the tumor, obtained at surgery. These receptors all stem from a male donor with early-stage non-small cell lung cancer. The CDR3 runs from the conserved cysteine through the conserved F or W. Fields, in order: clone size, D gene, J gene, CDR3 length, V gene, CDR3 protein, CDR3 DNA. A D gene is named only where the DNA matches it firmly. Clone sizes are shown as once, few, many, or a class for an expanded clone.

>many|TRBD1|TRBJ2-7|15|TRBV20-1
CSAANRDRGTYEQYF
TGCAGTGCAGCAAACCGGGACAGGGGGACCTACGAGCAGTACTTC
>medium-sized|TRBD1|TRBJ2-5|14|TRBV20-1
CSARTGGAGETQYF
TGCAGTGCCAGAACAGGGGGCGCGGGGGAGACCCAGTACTTC
>few|-|TRBJ2-7|15|TRBV6-5
CASSYSPGALYEQYF
TGTGCCAGCAGTTACTCCCCAGGGGCCCTCTACGAGCAGTACTTC
>large|-|TRBJ1-6|14|TRBV30
CAWSAGMDNSPLHF
TGTGCCTGGAGTGCAGGGATGGATAATTCACCCCTCCACTTT
>medium-sized|-|TRBJ1-3|14|TRBV2
CASSGGTPGNTIYF
TGTGCCAGCAGTGGGGGTACCCCTGGAAACACCATATATTTT
>medium-sized|TRBD1|TRBJ1-1|17|TRBV19
CASSMGDRGPLNTEAFF
TGTGCCAGTAGTATGGGGGACAGGGGACCTTTGAACACTGAAGCTTTCTTT
>many|-|TRBJ2-7|16|TRBV29-1
CSVEDEGGKSSYEQYF
TGCAGCGTTGAAGACGAGGGCGGGAAAAGCTCCTACGAGCAGTACTTC
>medium-sized|TRBD1|TRBJ2-1|15|TRBV20-1
CSARIWDRDDNEQFF
TGCAGTGCTAGAATATGGGACAGGGATGACAATGAGCAGTTCTTC
>many|-|TRBJ2-1|13|TRBV6-5
CASSYSRGNEQFF
TGTGCCAGCAGTTACTCGAGGGGGAATGAGCAGTTCTTC
>many|TRBD2|TRBJ2-5|15|TRBV7-8
CASSLGLAGVETQYF
TGTGCCAGCAGCTTAGGTCTAGCGGGGGTTGAGACCCAGTACTTC
>many|TRBD1|TRBJ2-3|15|TRBV29-1
CSVNPQGNWADTQYF
TGCAGCGTTAACCCACAGGGGAATTGGGCAGATACGCAGTATTTT
>many|-|TRBJ1-1|13|TRBV18
CASSPTENTEAFF
TGTGCCAGCTCCCCGACGGAGAACACTGAAGCTTTCTTT
>medium-sized|-|TRBJ2-1|15|TRBV27
CASKAEGLVSNEQFF
TGTGCCAGTAAAGCAGAAGGGCTAGTATCCAATGAGCAGTTCTTC
>many|-|TRBJ2-1|14|TRBV7-9
CASSLVAGDNEQFF
TGTGCCAGCAGCTTAGTAGCCGGGGACAATGAGCAGTTCTTC
>medium-sized|TRBD1|TRBJ2-7|15|TRBV27
CASSLNRDSSYEQYF
TGTGCCAGCAGTCTGAACCGGGACAGCTCCTACGAGCAGTACTTC
>many|TRBD2|TRBJ2-7|17|TRBV7-9
CASSLGGLAGASYEQYF
TGTGCCAGCAGCTTAGGGGGACTAGCGGGAGCAAGCTACGAGCAGTACTTC
>many|-|TRBJ2-1|12|TRBV6-2/TRBV6-3
CASSKLGNEQFF
TGTGCCAGCAGTAAACTGGGAAATGAGCAGTTCTTC
>many|TRBD1|TRBJ2-4|17|TRBV7-2
CASSQPTGSAIKYIQYF
TGTGCCAGCAGCCAACCGACAGGGTCCGCCATAAAGTACATTCAGTACTTC
>medium-sized|-|TRBJ2-3|15|TRBV5-1
CASSLSLEGTDTQYF
TGCGCCAGCAGCTTGAGCCTAGAAGGCACAGATACGCAGTATTTT
>few|-|TRBJ2-6|15|TRBV12-3/TRBV12-4
CASTSRGAGANVLTF
TGTGCCAGCACATCCAGGGGCGCCGGGGCCAACGTCCTGACTTTC